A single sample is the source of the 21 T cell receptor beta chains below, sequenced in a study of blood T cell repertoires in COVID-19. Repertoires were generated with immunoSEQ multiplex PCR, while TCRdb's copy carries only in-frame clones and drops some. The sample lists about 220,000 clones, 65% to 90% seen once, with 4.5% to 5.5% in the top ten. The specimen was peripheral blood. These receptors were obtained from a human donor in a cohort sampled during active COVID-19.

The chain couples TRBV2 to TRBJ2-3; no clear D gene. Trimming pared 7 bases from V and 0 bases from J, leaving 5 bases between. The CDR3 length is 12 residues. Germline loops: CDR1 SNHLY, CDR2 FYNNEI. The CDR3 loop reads CASTTSTDTQYF. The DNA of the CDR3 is TGTGCCAGCACAACAAGCACAGATACGCAGTATTTT.

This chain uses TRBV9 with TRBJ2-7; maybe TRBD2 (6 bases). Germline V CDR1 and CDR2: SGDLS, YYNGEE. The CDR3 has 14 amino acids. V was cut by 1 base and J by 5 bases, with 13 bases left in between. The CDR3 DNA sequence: TGTGCCAGCAGCGTAACTAGCTACTCTGACGAGCAGTACTTC. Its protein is CASSVTSYSDEQYF.

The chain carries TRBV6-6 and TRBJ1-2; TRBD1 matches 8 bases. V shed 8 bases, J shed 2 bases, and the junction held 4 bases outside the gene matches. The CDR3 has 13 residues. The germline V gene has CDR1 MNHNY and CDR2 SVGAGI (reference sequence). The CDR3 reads CASRRTGNYGYTF. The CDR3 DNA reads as TGTGCCAGCCGAAGGACAGGGAACTATGGCTACACCTTC.

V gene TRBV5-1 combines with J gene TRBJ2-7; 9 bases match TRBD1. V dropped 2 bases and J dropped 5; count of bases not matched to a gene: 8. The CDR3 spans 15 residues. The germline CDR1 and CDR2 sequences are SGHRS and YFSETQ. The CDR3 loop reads CASSLQGQGPHEQYF. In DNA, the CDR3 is TGCGCCAGCAGCTTACAGGGACAGGGCCCCCACGAGCAGTACTTC.

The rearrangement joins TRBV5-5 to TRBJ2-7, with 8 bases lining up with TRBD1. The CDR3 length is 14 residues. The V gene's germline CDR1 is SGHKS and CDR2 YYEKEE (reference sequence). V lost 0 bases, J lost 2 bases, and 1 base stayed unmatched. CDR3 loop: CASSLVQGAYEQYF. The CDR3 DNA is TGTGCCAGCAGCTTGGTACAGGGGGCCTACGAGCAGTACTTC.

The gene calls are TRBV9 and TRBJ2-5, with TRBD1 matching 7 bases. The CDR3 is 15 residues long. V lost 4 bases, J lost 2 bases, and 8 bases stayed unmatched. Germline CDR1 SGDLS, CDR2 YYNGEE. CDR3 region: CASSPGTANQETQYF. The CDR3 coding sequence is TGTGCCAGCAGCCCCGGGACAGCTAATCAAGAGACCCAGTACTTC.

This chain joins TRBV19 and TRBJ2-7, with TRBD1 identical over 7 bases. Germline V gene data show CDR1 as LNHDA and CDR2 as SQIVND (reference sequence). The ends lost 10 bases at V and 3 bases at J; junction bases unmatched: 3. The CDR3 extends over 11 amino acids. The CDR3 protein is CATHRGYEQYF. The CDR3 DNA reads TGTGCCACTCACAGGGGCTACGAGCAGTACTTC.

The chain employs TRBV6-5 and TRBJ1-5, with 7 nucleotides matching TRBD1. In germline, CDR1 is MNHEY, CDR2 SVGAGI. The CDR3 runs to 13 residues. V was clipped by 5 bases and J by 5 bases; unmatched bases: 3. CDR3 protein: CASSRDSYQPQHF. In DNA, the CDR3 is TGTGCCAGCAGTCGGGACAGCTATCAGCCCCAGCATTTT.

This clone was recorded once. As DNA, the CDR3 is TGTGCCAGCTCACCAAGGCAGGGTCGCTCCTACGAGCAGTACTTC. This encodes CASSPRQGRSYEQYF. The chain couples TRBV18 to TRBJ2-7; maybe TRBD1 (5 bases). V gave up 2 bases and J gave up 0 bases, with 11 bases separating them. The germline V gene has CDR1 KGHSH and CDR2 LQKENI. The CDR3 contains 15 residues.

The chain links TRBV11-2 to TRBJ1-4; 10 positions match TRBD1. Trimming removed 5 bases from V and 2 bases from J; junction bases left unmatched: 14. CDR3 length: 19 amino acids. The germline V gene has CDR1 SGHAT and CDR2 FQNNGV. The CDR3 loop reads CASSPGTGDFSGTNEKLFF. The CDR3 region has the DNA TGTGCCAGCAGCCCGGGGACAGGGGATTTTTCGGGGACTAATGAAAAACTGTTTTTT.

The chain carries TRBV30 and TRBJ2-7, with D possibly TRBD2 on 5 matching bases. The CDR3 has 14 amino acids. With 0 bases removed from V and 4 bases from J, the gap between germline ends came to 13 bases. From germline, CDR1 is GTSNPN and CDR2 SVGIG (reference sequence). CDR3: CAWSVGGSGYEQYF. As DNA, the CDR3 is TGTGCCTGGAGTGTGGGCGGGTCTGGGTACGAGCAGTACTTC. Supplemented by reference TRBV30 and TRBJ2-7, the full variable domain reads SQTIHQWPATLVQPVGSPLSLECTVEGTSNPNLYWYRQAAGRGLQLLFYSVGIGQISSEVPQNLSASRPQDRQFILSSKKLLLSDSGFYLCAWSVGGSGYEQYFGPGTRLTVT.

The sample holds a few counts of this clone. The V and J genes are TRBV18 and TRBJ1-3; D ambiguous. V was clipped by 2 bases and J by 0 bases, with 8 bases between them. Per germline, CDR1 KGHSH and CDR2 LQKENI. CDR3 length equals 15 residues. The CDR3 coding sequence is TGTGCCAGCTCACCATTCGTCTACTCTGGAAACACCATATATTTT. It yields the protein CASSPFVYSGNTIYF.

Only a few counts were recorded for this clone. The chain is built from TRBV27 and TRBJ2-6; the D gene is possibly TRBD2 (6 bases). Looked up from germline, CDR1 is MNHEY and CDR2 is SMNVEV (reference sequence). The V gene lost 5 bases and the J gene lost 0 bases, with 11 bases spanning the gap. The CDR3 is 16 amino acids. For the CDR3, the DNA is TGTGCCAGCAGTCCCCGGAGGGGCTCTGGGGCCAACGTCCTGACTTTC. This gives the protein CASSPRRGSGANVLTF.

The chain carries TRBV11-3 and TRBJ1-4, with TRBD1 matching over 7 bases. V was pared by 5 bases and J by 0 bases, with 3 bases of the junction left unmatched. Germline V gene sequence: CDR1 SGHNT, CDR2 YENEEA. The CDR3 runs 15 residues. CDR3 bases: TGTGCCAGCAGCCGTGGGACAGCAACTAATGAAAAACTGTTTTTT. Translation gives CASSRGTATNEKLFF.

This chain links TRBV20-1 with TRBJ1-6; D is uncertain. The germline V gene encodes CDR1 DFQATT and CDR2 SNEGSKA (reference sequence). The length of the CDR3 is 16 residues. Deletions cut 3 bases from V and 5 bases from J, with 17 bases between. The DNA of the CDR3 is TGCAGTGCTAGTGTGGGGAGTAGGCACAATAATTCACCCCTCCACTTT. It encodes CSASVGSRHNNSPLHF.

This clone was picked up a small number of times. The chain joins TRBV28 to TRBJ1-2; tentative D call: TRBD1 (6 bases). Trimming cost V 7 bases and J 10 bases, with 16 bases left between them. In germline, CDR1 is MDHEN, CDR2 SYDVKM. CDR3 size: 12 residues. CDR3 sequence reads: CASTVGGGLYTF. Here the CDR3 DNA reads TGTGCCAGCACCGTGGGGGGGGGCCTCTACACCTTC.

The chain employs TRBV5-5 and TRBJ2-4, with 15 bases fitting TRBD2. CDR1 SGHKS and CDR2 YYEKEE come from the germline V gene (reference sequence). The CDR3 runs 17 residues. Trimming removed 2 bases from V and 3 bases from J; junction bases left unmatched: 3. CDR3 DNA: TGTGCCAGCAGCTTCGGACTAGCGGGAGGGAGCAAAAACATTCAGTACTTC. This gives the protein CASSFGLAGGSKNIQYF.

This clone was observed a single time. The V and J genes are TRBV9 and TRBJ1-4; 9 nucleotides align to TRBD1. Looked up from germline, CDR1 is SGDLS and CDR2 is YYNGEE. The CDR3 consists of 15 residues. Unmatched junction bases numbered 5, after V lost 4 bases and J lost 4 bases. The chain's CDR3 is CASSTRDRDNEKLFF. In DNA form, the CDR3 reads TGTGCCAGCAGCACCCGGGACAGGGATAATGAAAAACTGTTTTTT.

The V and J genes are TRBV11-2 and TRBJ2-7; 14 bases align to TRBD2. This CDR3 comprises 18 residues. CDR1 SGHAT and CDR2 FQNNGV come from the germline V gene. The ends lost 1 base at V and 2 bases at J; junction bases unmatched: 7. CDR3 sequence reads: CASSLAGLAGGSTYEQYF. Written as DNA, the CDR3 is TGTGCCAGCAGCTTAGCCGGACTAGCGGGAGGTTCGACCTACGAGCAGTACTTC.

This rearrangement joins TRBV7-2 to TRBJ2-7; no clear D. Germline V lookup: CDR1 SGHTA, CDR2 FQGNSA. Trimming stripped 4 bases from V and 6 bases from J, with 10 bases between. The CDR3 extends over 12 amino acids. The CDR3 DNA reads TGTGCCAGCAGCTCGTCGAGGATCGAGCAGTACTTC. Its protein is CASSSSRIEQYF.

CDR3 region: CASSYVVQANYGYTF. The CDR3 nucleotides read TGTGCCAGCAGTTACGTCGTGCAGGCTAACTATGGCTACACCTTC. This chain connects TRBV6-2 or TRBV6-3 to TRBJ1-2; D is undetermined. Trimming pared 2 bases from V and 0 bases from J, leaving 10 bases between. Germline V gene data show CDR1 as MNHEY and CDR2 as SVGEGT. There are 15 residues in the CDR3.